This record looks at one T cell receptor beta chain sequence and its context. As handled by the study authors: It was from reference gene primer amplification that nucleated cell counts were estimated. Sequencing used immunoSEQ multiplex PCR; TCRdb keeps in-frame clones, though not all of them. V, J and clone size derive from that table, while D and trimming were established from the DNA sequence. There are about 140,000 clones in the sample; roughly 86% occur only once, and roughly 1.9% lies in the top ten. This entry comes from a study of blood T cell repertoires in COVID-19. Study summary: Researchers got acute and convalescent COVID-19 samples from the United States, Italy and Spain.

V was pared by 6 bases and J by 5 bases, with 11 bases between. The CDR3 sequence is 13 residues long. CDR1 MNHEY and CDR2 SVGAGI come from the germline V gene. The specimen was peripheral blood. This sequence was found in a man between 65 and 79 years old with acute or convalescent COVID-19. The chain uses TRBV6-5 and TRBJ1-5; D is possibly TRBD1 (6 bases). The CDR3 region is CASSWTADQPQHF. DNA of the CDR3: TGTGCCAGCAGCTGGACAGCTGATCAGCCCCAGCATTTT.